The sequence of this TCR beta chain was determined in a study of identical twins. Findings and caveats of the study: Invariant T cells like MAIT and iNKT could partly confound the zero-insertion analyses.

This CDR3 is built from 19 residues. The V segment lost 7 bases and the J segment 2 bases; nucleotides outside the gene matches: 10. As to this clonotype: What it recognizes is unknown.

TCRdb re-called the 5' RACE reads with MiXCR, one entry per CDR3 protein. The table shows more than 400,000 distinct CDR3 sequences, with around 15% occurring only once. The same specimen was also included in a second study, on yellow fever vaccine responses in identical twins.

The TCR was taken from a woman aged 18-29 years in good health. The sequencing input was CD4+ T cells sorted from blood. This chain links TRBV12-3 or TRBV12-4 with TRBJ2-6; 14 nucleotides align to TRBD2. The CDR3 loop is CASTNERLAGGPGANVLTF. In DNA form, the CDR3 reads TGTGCCAGCACCAACGAGAGACTAGCGGGAGGGCCTGGGGCCAACGTCCTGACTTTC.